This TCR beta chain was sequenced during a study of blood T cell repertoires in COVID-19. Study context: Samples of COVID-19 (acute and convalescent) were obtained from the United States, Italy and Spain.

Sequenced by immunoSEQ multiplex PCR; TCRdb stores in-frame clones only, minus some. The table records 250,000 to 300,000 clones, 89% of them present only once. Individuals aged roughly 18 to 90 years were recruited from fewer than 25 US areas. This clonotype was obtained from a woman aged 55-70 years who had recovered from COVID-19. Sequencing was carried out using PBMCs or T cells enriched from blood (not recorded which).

The CDR3 loop reads CASSHAVAGVAKNIQYF. CDR3 DNA: TGCGCCAGCAGCCATGCAGTCGCGGGGGTGGCCAAAAACATTCAGTACTTC. The chain uses TRBV4-1 and TRBJ2-4; 7 nucleotides align to TRBD2. V gave up 3 bases and J gave up 1 base; unmatched junction bases: 9. Germline V gene data show CDR1 as MGHRA and CDR2 as YSYEKL. The length of the CDR3 is 17 residues.